Following are 18 T cell receptor beta chains from one sample sequenced in a study of control samples from healthy donors and cancer patients. This table comes from immunoSEQ multiplex PCR, and its TCRdb copy is limited to in-frame clones, with some not included. The data contain 150,000 to 200,000 clones, 85% to 95% of them singletons. Specimen: blood. These TCRs come from a woman between 18 and 29 years old in good health.

The V gene is TRBV3-1 (or the pseudogene TRBV3-2), the J gene TRBJ2-7; TRBD1 or TRBD2 may be the D gene (5 bases each). The germline V gene encodes CDR1 LGHDT and CDR2 YNNKEL (reference sequence). The CDR3 loop spans 16 amino acids. V dropped 3 bases and J dropped 0 bases, with 15 bases sitting between them. CDR3 in DNA: TGTGCCAGCAGCCACTGGGGCGAGGGTTCCTCCTACGAGCAGTACTTC. This sequence encodes CASSHWGEGSSYEQYF.

This clone was seen once. The chain joins TRBV14 to TRBJ1-3, with D possibly TRBD1 on 6 matching bases. Trimming stripped 4 bases from V and 0 bases from J, with 19 bases between. Looked up from germline, CDR1 is SGHDN and CDR2 is FVKESK. This CDR3 comprises 18 residues. The CDR3 DNA reads as TGTGCCAGCAGCCCCCTAAGTAGACAGGCCTTCTCTGGAAACACCATATATTTT. The encoded protein is CASSPLSRQAFSGNTIYF.

This sequence joins TRBV6-5 and TRBJ2-1; D is possibly TRBD1 (6 bases). In germline, CDR1 is MNHEY, CDR2 SVGAGI. This CDR3 has 15 residues. V was trimmed by 0 bases and J by 4 bases, leaving 10 bases between them. CDR3 in amino acids: CASSYSTGKYNEQFF. DNA for the CDR3: TGTGCCAGCAGTTACTCGACAGGAAAATACAATGAGCAGTTCTTC.

This chain uses TRBV2 with TRBJ1-2; TRBD1 agrees at 9 bases. With 5 bases clipped from V and 6 bases from J, the junction kept 1 base outside the gene matches. CDR1 SNHLY and CDR2 FYNNEI come from the germline V gene. This CDR3 contains 12 residues. The CDR3 DNA is TGTGCCAGCAGTTGGGACAGGGATGGCTACACCTTC. Amino acids: CASSWDRDGYTF.

The gene calls are TRBV6-5 and TRBJ2-4; D is undetermined. Germline CDR1 is MNHEY and CDR2 is SVGAGI. The CDR3 spans 12 residues. V lost 6 bases and J lost 3, with 6 bases in between. CDR3 sequence: CASRGNKNIQYF. The CDR3 region has the DNA TGTGCCAGCAGGGGTAACAAAAACATTCAGTACTTC.

The chain uses TRBV7-2 and TRBJ2-7; D is uncertain. V was shortened by 2 bases and J by 8 bases, with 10 bases between the two germline ends. Germline-derived CDR1 and CDR2 are SGHTA and FQGNSA. The CDR3 has 12 residues. Here the CDR3 reads CASSLRFHKQYF. The CDR3 DNA is TGTGCCAGCAGCTTAAGGTTTCACAAGCAGTACTTC. The whole variable domain, remainder taken from reference TRBV7-2 and TRBJ2-7, is GAGVSQSPSNKVTEKGKDVELRCDPISGHTALYWYRQSLGQGLEFLIYFQGNSAPDKSGLPSDRFSAERTGGSVSTLTIQRTQQEDSAVYLCASSLRFHKQYFGPGTRLTVT.

This chain links TRBV4-3 with TRBJ1-1; D is unresolved. The germline CDR1 and CDR2 sequences are LGHNA and YSLEER. Between the trimmed V and J ends, which lost 4 bases and 3 bases, there was a span of 3 bases. The CDR3 contains 11 residues. The CDR3 region is CASSRDTEAFF. The CDR3 DNA is TGCGCCAGCAGCCGGGACACTGAAGCTTTCTTT.

This rearrangement joins TRBV19 to TRBJ1-2; TRBD1 agrees at 7 bases. From germline, CDR1 is LNHDA and CDR2 SQIVND (reference sequence). This CDR3 has 15 amino acids. V shed 4 bases and J 5 bases; nucleotides not matched to a gene: 10. The CDR3 region is CASSKRVGTEYGYTF. The CDR3 DNA is TGTGCCAGTAGTAAACGTGTCGGGACAGAGTATGGCTACACCTTC.

The J gene is TRBJ1-2, the V gene TRBV18; D is unresolved. The germline V gene has CDR1 KGHSH and CDR2 LQKENI. CDR3 length equals 13 residues. V was clipped by 3 bases and J by 2 bases, with 7 bases between them. The CDR3 sequence: CASSPTGNYGYTF. The DNA of the CDR3 is TGTGCCAGCTCACCTACTGGGAACTATGGCTACACCTTC.

The chain carries TRBV9 and TRBJ2-3; 9 nucleotides agree with TRBD1. The CDR3 runs to 14 residues. Trimming at V came to 1 base and at J to 7 bases, leaving 4 bases not matched to a gene. CDR1 and CDR2 (germline): SGDLS, YYNGEE. As DNA, the CDR3 is TGTGCCAGCAGCGTAACAGGGGGCGCGTATACGCAGTATTTT. Protein: CASSVTGGAYTQYF. Looking up the rest from reference TRBV9 and TRBJ2-3 gives the full variable domain: DSGVTQTPKHLITATGQRVTLRCSPRSGDLSVYWYQQSLDQGLQFLIQYYNGEERAKGNILERFSAQQFPDLHSELNLSSLELGDSALYFCASSVTGGAYTQYFGPGTRLTVL.

J is TRBJ1-4 and V is TRBV10-2; maybe TRBD1 (5 bases). V was cut by 1 base and J by 8 bases, with 14 bases left in between. Germline CDR1 is WSHSY and CDR2 is SAAADI. This CDR3 is 15 amino acids long. The CDR3 region is CASSEFRGRVEKLFF. CDR3 nucleotides: TGCGCCAGCAGTGAGTTTAGGGGAAGAGTGGAAAAACTGTTTTTT.

J is TRBJ2-7 and V is TRBV11-3; the D gene could be TRBD1 or TRBD2 (5 bases each). V was cut by 3 bases and J by 2 bases, with 14 bases left in between. This CDR3 has 15 amino acids. Germline CDR1 reads SGHNT; CDR2 reads YENEEA. As DNA, the CDR3 is TGTGCCAGCAGCTTTCGAGGGACGGCCCCCTACGAGCAGTACTTC. Encoded protein: CASSFRGTAPYEQYF.

The chain employs TRBV2 and TRBJ1-1, with D unclear. Trimming took off 7 bases at V and 1 base at J, with 19 bases between the two ends. Germline V gives CDR1 SNHLY, CDR2 FYNNEI. CDR3 length: 16 residues. For the CDR3, the DNA is TGTGCCAGCACTCCTTCTGGGCGGCAGCGGAACACTGAAGCTTTCTTT. It yields the protein CASTPSGRQRNTEAFF.

This clone was recorded only once. The V and J genes are TRBV10-3 and TRBJ1-6; the match to TRBD1 covers 7 bases. There are 13 residues in the CDR3. With 4 bases clipped from V and 6 bases from J, the junction kept 0 bases outside the gene matches. Germline lookup yields CDR1 ENHRY and CDR2 SYGVKD. The CDR3 protein is CAISGDSNSPLHF. The CDR3 region has the DNA TGTGCCATCAGTGGGGACAGTAATTCACCCCTCCACTTT.

V gene TRBV13 combines with J gene TRBJ1-2; 8 positions agree with TRBD1. Germline V gene data show CDR1 as PRHDT and CDR2 as FYEKMQ (reference sequence). Trimming removed 5 bases from V and 4 bases from J; junction bases left unmatched: 6. The CDR3 loop spans 14 amino acids. Here the CDR3 reads CASSVGQGGYGYTF. The CDR3, as DNA: TGTGCCAGCAGCGTCGGACAGGGCGGCTATGGCTACACCTTC.

The rearrangement links TRBV7-9 to TRBJ2-7; possibly TRBD1 for D (7 bases). Per germline, CDR1 SEHNR and CDR2 FQNEAQ (reference sequence). The CDR3 loop spans 17 amino acids. V was clipped by 1 base and J by 5 bases, with 21 bases between them. DNA for the CDR3: TGTGCCAGCAGCTTAGGCCTCAGGGGGAGAACTAGCAACGAGCAGTACTTC. It encodes CASSLGLRGRTSNEQYF.

The gene calls are TRBV15 and TRBJ1-2; tentative D call: TRBD1 (6 bases). Germline values: CDR1 LNHNV, CDR2 YYDKDF (reference sequence). The CDR3 extends over 12 amino acids. V was pared by 5 bases and J by 7 bases, with 11 bases between. In nucleotides, the CDR3 is TGTGCCACCAGCGTGGGGGCGGGTGGCTACACCTTC. It is translated as CATSVGAGGYTF.

V and J are TRBV19 and TRBJ2-5, with D perhaps matching TRBD2 (7 bases). Germline CDR1 is LNHDA and CDR2 is SQIVND (reference sequence). Between the trimmed V and J ends, which lost 5 bases and 1 base, there was a span of 17 bases. The CDR3 has 16 residues. In nucleotides, the CDR3 is TGTGCCAGTAGTGCAAAGGGGGGGACTACCCAAGAGACCCAGTACTTC. Translation gives CASSAKGGTTQETQYF.